The 9 T cell receptor beta chains below were found in one sample sequenced in a study of glioma-infiltrating T cells after dendritic cell vaccination. Profiled with immunoSEQ multiplex PCR; TCRdb holds only in-frame clones, not every one. The repertoire holds some 73,000 clones, with approximately 80% as singletons. Source: blood, taken before dendritic cell vaccination. These receptors all stem from a human donor with glioblastoma.

This clone has just a few counts. This rearrangement joins TRBV5-1 to TRBJ2-2, with TRBD1 matching 7 bases. J gave up 4 bases and V 4 bases, and 7 bases lay outside the gene matches. The CDR3 runs to 15 residues. Germline V CDR1 and CDR2: SGHRS, YFSETQ. CDR3 in amino acids: CASSPQTGRTGELFF. The CDR3 region has the DNA TGCGCCAGCAGCCCCCAGACAGGGCGCACCGGGGAGCTGTTTTTT.

This clone was found once. CDR3 region: CASSSQAARATSYEQYF. CDR3 DNA: TGTGCCAGCAGCTCTCAGGCCGCCAGGGCGACCTCCTACGAGCAGTACTTC. V gene TRBV7-9 combines with J gene TRBJ2-7, with D possibly TRBD1 on 5 matching bases. V was clipped by 4 bases and J by 0 bases, with 19 bases between them. The CDR3 spans 17 residues. Germline values: CDR1 SEHNR, CDR2 FQNEAQ (reference sequence).

V gene TRBV28 combines with J gene TRBJ2-1, with 7 bases fitting TRBD1. The V and J ends lost 3 bases and 15 bases, in that order; junction bases with no gene match: 5. The CDR3 covers 11 residues. CDR1 and CDR2 (germline): MDHEN, SYDVKM. CDR3 in amino acids: CASSFTGQVFF. DNA of the CDR3: TGTGCCAGCAGTTTTACTGGACAGGTGTTCTTC.

The chain recombines TRBV9 with TRBJ1-2; tentatively, D is TRBD1 (6 bases). This CDR3 is built from 16 residues. Germline CDR1 reads SGDLS; CDR2 reads YYNGEE. V was cut by 0 bases and J by 5 bases, with 17 bases left in between. CDR3 residues: CASSVGGGQLIYGYTF. The CDR3 bases are TGTGCCAGCAGCGTAGGCGGAGGACAGTTAATTTATGGCTACACCTTC.

V usage is TRBV7-9 and J usage is TRBJ1-4, with a weak D call TRBD1 (6 bases). V dropped 2 bases and J dropped 8 bases, with 12 bases sitting between them. Germline CDR1 SEHNR, CDR2 FQNEAQ (reference sequence). This CDR3 region has 14 residues. The CDR3 DNA sequence: TGTGCCAGCAGCTTATCGGTCCAGGGGGAAAAACTGTTTTTT. Its translation is CASSLSVQGEKLFF.

The chain couples TRBV5-4 to TRBJ1-2, with D unclear. The CDR3 has 14 residues. The germline V gene has CDR1 SGHNT and CDR2 YYREEE (reference sequence). Deletions cut 0 bases from V and 1 base from J, with 7 bases between. The CDR3 bases are TGTGCCAGCAGCTTGGATCGGGGTAACTATGGCTACACCTTC. Amino acids: CASSLDRGNYGYTF. The whole variable domain, remainder taken from reference TRBV5-4 and TRBJ1-2, is ETGVTQSPTHLIKTRGQQVTLRCSSQSGHNTVSWYQQALGQGPQFIFQYYREEENGRGNFPPRFSGLQFPNYSSELNVNALELDDSALYLCASSLDRGNYGYTFGSGTRLTVV.

The CDR3 protein is CSVGDRGNYGYTF. The DNA of the CDR3 is TGCAGCGTTGGGGACAGGGGTAACTATGGCTACACCTTC. The chain employs TRBV29-1 and TRBJ1-2, with 10 bases lining up with TRBD1. V was pared by 4 bases and J by 1 base, with 0 bases of the junction left unmatched. Germline CDR1 is SQVTM and CDR2 is ANQGSEA. The CDR3 loop spans 13 amino acids.

The gene calls are TRBV27 and TRBJ2-7, with 8 bases fitting TRBD2. Germline V lookup: CDR1 MNHEY, CDR2 SMNVEV (reference sequence). The V gene end was trimmed by 0 bases and the J gene end by 7 bases; junction bases not matched to a gene: 8. The CDR3 contains 15 residues. The CDR3 nucleotides read TGTGCCAGCAGTTTATCGGTCGGGGGGGCTAGTGAGCAGTACTTC. This sequence encodes CASSLSVGGASEQYF.

In the case of this clone: The junction departs from the called germline gene at one end, perhaps through a read error. The genes are TRBV11-2 and TRBJ1-1, with D unresolved. The germline V gene has CDR1 SGHAT and CDR2 FQNNGV. This CDR3 is built from 11 residues. This CDR3 reads CASSTLAKIGF. The CDR3 nucleotides are TGTGCCAGCAGCACCCTTGCGAAGATCGGCTTT.